Following are 3 T cell receptor beta chains from one sample sequenced in a study of blood T cell repertoires in COVID-19. Clones were read by immunoSEQ multiplex PCR, and TCRdb kept only the in-frame ones, dropping some. The sample lists fewer than 500,000 clones; just over 85% were seen once. Sequenced material: peripheral blood. These receptors were obtained from a woman aged 25 to 39 with active or convalescent COVID-19.

The CDR3 protein is CASSRGNQPQHF. DNA of the CDR3: TGTGCCAGCAGTCGGGGAAACCAGCCCCAGCATTTT. The genes are TRBV12-3 or TRBV12-4 and TRBJ1-5; no reliable D call. This CDR3 has 12 amino acids. V gave up 5 bases and J gave up 7 bases, with 9 bases separating them.

The chain recombines TRBV14 with TRBJ2-1; 10 bases match TRBD2. Germline V gene lookup returns CDR1 SGHDN and CDR2 FVKESK. J lost 0 bases, V lost 1 base, and 12 bases had no gene match. CDR3 length: 20 residues. The CDR3 DNA reads as TGTGCCAGCAGCCAAGCCGTAGCGGGGGGTTACCCGAGCTCCTACAATGAGCAGTTCTTC. It codes for CASSQAVAGGYPSSYNEQFF.

The chain combines TRBV6-5 with TRBJ1-2; D is unresolved. The germline V gene has CDR1 MNHEY and CDR2 SVGAGI. V was shortened by 6 bases and J by 4 bases, with 9 bases between the two germline ends. The CDR3 loop spans 12 amino acids. As DNA, the CDR3 is TGTGCCAGCAGCCGACTTATCTATGGCTACACCTTC. It codes for CASSRLIYGYTF.